Described below is a single TCR beta chain sequence and its context. Reverse transcription used 0.5 to 1 ug RNA and random hexamers. Amplification of TCR beta CDR3 was carried out by immunoSEQ multiplex PCR, which covered 54 Vbeta and 13 Jbeta segments. TCRdb redid the calling of the immunoSEQ multiplex PCR reads with MiXCR, one entry per CDR3 protein. The sample holds about 130,000 distinct CDR3 sequences; roughly 96% are singletons and the top ten take around 0.12%. These data belong to a study of CD8 T cells in Susac syndrome. The receptor's source is a human donor in good health. Material for sequencing was CD4+ T cells from PBMCs.

CDR3 DNA sequence: TGTGCCAGCAGTCCCGGGCCGATGGGTGAAAAACTGTTTTTT. Protein sequence: CASSPGPMGEKLFF. The J gene is TRBJ1-4, the V gene TRBV12-3 or TRBV12-4, with D hard to call. The V end was cut by 5 bases, the J end by 7 bases, with 14 bases between. The CDR3 contains 14 residues.